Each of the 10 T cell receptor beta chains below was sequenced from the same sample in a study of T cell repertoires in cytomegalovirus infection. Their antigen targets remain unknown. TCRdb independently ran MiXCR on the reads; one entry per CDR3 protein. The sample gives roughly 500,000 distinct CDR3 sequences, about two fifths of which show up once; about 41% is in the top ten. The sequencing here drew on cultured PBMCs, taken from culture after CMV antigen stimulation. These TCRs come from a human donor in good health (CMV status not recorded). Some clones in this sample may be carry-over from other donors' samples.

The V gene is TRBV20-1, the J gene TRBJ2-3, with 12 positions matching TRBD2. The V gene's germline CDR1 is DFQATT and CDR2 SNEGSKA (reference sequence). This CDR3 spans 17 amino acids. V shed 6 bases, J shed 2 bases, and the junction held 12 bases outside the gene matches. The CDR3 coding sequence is TGCAGTGCCGCGAAACTAGCGGGAGGCCCATACACAGATACGCAGTATTTT. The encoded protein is CSAAKLAGGPYTDTQYF.

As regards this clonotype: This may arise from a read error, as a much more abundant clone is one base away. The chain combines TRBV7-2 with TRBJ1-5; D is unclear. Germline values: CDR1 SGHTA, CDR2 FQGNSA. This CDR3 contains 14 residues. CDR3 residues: CASSFGSRDQSQHF. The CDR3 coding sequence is TGTGCCAGCAGCTTTGGGAGTAGAGATCAGTCCCAGCATTTT.

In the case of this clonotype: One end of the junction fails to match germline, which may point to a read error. In nucleotides, the CDR3 is TGTGCCAGCAGTCAAACCTGGGAGACCCAGTGCTTC. This gives the protein CASSQTWETQCF. The chain is built from TRBV7-9 and TRBJ2-5, with D tentatively TRBD2 (5 bases). There are 12 residues in the CDR3. Looked up from germline, CDR1 is SEHNR and CDR2 is FQNEAQ (reference sequence).

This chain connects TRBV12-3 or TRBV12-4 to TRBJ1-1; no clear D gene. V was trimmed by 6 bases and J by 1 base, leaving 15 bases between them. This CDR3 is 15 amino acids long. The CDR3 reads CASSPFSRENTEAFF. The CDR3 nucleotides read TGTGCCAGCAGCCCTTTTAGTAGGGAGAACACTGAAGCTTTCTTT.

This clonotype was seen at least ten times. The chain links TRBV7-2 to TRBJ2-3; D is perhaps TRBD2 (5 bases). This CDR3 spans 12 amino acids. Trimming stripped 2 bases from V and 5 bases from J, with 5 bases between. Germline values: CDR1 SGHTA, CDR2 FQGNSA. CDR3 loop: CASSLSGDTQYF. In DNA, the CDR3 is TGTGCCAGCAGCTTAAGCGGAGATACGCAGTATTTT.

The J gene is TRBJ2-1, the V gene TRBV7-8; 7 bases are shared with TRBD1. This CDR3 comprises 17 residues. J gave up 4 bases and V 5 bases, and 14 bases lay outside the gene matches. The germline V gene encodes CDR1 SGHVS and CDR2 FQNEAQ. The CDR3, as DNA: TGTGCCAGCAGCAATCAGGGGGTACGAACTAGGTACAATGAGCAGTTCTTC. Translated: CASSNQGVRTRYNEQFF.

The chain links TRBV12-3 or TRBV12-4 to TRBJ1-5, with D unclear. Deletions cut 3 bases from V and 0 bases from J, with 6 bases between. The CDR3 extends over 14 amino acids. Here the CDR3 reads CASSFGFSNQPQHF. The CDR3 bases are TGTGCCAGCAGTTTCGGATTTAGCAATCAGCCCCAGCATTTT.

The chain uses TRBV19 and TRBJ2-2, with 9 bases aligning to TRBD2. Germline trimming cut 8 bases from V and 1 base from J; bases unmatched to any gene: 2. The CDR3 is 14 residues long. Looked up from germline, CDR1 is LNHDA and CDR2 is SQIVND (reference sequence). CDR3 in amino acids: CASRTSVNTGELFF. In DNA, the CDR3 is TGTGCCAGTCGGACTAGCGTGAACACCGGGGAGCTGTTTTTT.

In nucleotides, the CDR3 is TGTGCCAGCAGGGCTAGCGGGATCAATGAGCAGTTCTTC. As protein: CASRASGINEQFF. This chain links TRBV7-2 with TRBJ2-1; TRBD2 matches at 9 bases. J lost 6 bases, V lost 6 bases, and 3 bases had no gene match. Germline V lookup: CDR1 SGHTA, CDR2 FQGNSA. The CDR3 consists of 13 residues.

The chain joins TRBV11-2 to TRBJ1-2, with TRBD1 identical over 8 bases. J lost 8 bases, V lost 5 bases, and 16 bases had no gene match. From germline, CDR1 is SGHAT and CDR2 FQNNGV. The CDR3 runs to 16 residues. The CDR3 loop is CASSPGWTGSYSGYTF. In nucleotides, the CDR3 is TGTGCCAGCAGCCCAGGCTGGACAGGGAGCTATTCCGGCTACACCTTC.